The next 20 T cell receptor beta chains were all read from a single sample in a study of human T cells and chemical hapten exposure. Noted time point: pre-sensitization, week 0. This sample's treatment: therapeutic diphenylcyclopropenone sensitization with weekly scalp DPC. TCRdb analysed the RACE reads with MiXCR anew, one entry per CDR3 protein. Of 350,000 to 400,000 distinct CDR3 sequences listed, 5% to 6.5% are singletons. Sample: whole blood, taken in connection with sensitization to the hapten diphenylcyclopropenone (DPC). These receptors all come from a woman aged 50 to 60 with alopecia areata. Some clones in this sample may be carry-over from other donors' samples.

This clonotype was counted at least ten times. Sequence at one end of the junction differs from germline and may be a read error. The CDR3 DNA follows: TGTGCCAGAAGTGACGGGCTAGCGGCAGATACGCAGTATTTT. It encodes CARSDGLAADTQYF. The chain has TRBV2 and TRBJ2-3, with TRBD2 matching 7 bases. CDR1 is SNHLY, CDR2 FYNNEI, per germline. CDR3 length equals 14 residues.

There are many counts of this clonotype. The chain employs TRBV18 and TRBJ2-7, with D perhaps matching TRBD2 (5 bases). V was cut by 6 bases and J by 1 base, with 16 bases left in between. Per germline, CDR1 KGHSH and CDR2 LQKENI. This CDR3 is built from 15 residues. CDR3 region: CASSLRVEGSYEQYF. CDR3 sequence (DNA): TGTGCCAGCTCGCTCCGGGTCGAGGGATCCTACGAGCAGTACTTC.

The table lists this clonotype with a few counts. CDR3 in DNA: TGTGCCAGCAGCTTGGACGGGATTGAAGCTTTCTTT. Translated: CASSLDGIEAFF. The chain links TRBV7-6 to TRBJ1-1; D is unclear. The germline V gene has CDR1 SGHVS and CDR2 FNYEAQ. V lost 3 bases to trimming and J lost 7 bases, with 9 bases between them. The CDR3 consists of 12 residues.

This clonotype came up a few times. CDR3 sequence (DNA): TGTGCCAGCAGTGAGGGACGGACAGGGAGAGGTGGCTACACCTTC. This codes for CASSEGRTGRGGYTF. The chain links TRBV25-1 to TRBJ1-2, with 8 bases lining up with TRBD1. Germline V CDR1 and CDR2: MGHDK, SYGVNS. The V and J ends lost 3 bases and 7 bases, in that order; junction bases with no gene match: 10. CDR3 size: 15 residues.

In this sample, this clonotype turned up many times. CDR3 loop: CASSYFSYNEQFF. DNA for the CDR3: TGTGCCAGCAGTTACTTTTCATACAATGAGCAGTTCTTC. This sequence joins TRBV6-6 and TRBJ2-1; D gene unclear. Germline CDR1 and CDR2: MNHNY and SVGAGI (reference sequence). Trimming shortened V by 1 base and J by 4 bases, and 5 bases separated the two germline ends. The CDR3 length is 13 residues.

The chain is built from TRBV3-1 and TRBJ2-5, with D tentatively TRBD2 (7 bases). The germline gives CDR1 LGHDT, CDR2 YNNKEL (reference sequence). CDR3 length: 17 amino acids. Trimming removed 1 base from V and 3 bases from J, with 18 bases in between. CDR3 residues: CASSQASTRGGEETQYF. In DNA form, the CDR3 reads TGTGCCAGCAGCCAAGCGTCAACGAGGGGGGGAGAAGAGACCCAGTACTTC.

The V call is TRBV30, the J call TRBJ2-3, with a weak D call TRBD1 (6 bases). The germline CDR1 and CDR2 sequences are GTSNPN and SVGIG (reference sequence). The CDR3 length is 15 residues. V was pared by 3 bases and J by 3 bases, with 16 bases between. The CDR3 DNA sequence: TGTGCCTGGAGGCCTTACAGGGAAGCGACAGATACGCAGTATTTT. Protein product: CAWRPYREATDTQYF.

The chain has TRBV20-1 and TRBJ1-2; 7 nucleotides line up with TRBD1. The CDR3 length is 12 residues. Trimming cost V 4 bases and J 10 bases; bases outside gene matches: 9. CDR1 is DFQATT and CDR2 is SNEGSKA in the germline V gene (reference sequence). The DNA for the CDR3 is TGCAGTGCTAAGGGGGACAGAAGCCACTACACCTTC. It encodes CSAKGDRSHYTF.

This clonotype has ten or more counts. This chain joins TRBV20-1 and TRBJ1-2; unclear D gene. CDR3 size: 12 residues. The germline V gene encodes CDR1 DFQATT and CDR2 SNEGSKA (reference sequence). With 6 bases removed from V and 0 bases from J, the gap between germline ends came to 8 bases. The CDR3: CSASSANYGYTF. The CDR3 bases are TGCAGTGCCTCCTCTGCTAACTATGGCTACACCTTC.

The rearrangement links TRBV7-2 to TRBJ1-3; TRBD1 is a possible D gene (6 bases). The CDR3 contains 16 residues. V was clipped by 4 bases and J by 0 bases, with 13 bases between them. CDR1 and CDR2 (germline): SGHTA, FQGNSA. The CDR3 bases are TGTGCCAGCAGCTCCAGGGGAGTTTTCTCTGGAAACACCATATATTTT. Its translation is CASSSRGVFSGNTIYF.

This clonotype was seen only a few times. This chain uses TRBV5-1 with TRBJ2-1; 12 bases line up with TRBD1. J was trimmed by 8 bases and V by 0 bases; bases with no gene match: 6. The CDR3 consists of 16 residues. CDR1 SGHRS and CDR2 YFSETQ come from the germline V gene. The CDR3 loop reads CASSLGPGQGAHEQFF. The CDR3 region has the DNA TGCGCCAGCAGCTTGGGTCCGGGACAGGGGGCCCATGAGCAGTTCTTC.

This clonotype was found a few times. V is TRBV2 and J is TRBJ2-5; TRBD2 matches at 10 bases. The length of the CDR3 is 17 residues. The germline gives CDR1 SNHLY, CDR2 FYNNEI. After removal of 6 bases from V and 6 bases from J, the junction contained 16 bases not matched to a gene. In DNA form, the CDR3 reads TGTGCCAGCAGGCTCCCGGGGACTAGCGTTTATCTGCAGACCCAGTACTTC. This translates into CASRLPGTSVYLQTQYF.

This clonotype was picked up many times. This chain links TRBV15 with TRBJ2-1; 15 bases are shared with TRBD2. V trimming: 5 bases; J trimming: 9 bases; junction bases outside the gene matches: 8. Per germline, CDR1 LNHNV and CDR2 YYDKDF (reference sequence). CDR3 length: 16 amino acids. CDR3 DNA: TGTGCCACCAGCCGCGGACTAGCGGGGGGGATAGGTGAGCAGTTCTTC. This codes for CATSRGLAGGIGEQFF.

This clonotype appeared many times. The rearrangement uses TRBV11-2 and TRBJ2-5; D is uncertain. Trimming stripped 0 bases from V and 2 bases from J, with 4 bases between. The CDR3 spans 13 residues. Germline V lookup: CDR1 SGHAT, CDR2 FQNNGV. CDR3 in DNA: TGTGCCAGCAGCTTAGAGATTCAAGAGACCCAGTACTTC. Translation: CASSLEIQETQYF.

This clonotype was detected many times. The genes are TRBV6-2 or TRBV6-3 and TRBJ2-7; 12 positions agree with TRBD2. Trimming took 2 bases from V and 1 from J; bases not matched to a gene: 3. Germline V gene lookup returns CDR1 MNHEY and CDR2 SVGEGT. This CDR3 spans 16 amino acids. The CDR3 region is CASSYRGTSGSYEQYF. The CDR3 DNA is TGTGCCAGCAGTTACCGCGGGACTAGCGGGTCCTACGAGCAGTACTTC.

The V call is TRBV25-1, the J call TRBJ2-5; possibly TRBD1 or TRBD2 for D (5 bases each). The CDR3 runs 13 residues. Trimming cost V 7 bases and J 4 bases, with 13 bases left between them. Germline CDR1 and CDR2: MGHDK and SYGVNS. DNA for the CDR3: TGTGCCAGCACCCCCTGGGGGTCAGAGACCCAGTACTTC. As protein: CASTPWGSETQYF.

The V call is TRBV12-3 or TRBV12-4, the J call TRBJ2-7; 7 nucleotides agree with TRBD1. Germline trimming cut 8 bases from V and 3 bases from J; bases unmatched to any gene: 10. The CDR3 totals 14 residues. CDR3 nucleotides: TGTGCCAGCGCTACGAGACAGGGAGACTACGAGCAGTACTTC. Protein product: CASATRQGDYEQYF.

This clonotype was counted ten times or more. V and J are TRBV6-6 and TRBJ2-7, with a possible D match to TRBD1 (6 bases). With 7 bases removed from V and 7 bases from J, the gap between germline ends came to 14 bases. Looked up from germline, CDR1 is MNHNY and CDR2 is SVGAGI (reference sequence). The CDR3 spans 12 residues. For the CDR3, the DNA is TGTGCCAGCACCCCGGACAGACGGGAGCAGTACTTC. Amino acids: CASTPDRREQYF.

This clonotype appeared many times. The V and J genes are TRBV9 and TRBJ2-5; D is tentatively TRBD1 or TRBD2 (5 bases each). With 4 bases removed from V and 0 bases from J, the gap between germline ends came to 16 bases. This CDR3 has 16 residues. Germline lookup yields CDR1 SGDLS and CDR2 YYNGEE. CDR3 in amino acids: CASSRGQGVNQETQYF. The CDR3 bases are TGTGCCAGCAGCAGAGGGCAGGGAGTCAACCAAGAGACCCAGTACTTC.

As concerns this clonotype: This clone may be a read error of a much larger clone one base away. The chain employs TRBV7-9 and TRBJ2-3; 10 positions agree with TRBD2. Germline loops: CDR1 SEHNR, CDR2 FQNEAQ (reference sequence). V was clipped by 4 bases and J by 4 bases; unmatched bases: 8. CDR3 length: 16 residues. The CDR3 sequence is CASSSGVLAGPDTQYF. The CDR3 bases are TGTGCCAGCAGCTCTGGGGTACTAGCGGGGCCAGATACGCAGTATTTT.